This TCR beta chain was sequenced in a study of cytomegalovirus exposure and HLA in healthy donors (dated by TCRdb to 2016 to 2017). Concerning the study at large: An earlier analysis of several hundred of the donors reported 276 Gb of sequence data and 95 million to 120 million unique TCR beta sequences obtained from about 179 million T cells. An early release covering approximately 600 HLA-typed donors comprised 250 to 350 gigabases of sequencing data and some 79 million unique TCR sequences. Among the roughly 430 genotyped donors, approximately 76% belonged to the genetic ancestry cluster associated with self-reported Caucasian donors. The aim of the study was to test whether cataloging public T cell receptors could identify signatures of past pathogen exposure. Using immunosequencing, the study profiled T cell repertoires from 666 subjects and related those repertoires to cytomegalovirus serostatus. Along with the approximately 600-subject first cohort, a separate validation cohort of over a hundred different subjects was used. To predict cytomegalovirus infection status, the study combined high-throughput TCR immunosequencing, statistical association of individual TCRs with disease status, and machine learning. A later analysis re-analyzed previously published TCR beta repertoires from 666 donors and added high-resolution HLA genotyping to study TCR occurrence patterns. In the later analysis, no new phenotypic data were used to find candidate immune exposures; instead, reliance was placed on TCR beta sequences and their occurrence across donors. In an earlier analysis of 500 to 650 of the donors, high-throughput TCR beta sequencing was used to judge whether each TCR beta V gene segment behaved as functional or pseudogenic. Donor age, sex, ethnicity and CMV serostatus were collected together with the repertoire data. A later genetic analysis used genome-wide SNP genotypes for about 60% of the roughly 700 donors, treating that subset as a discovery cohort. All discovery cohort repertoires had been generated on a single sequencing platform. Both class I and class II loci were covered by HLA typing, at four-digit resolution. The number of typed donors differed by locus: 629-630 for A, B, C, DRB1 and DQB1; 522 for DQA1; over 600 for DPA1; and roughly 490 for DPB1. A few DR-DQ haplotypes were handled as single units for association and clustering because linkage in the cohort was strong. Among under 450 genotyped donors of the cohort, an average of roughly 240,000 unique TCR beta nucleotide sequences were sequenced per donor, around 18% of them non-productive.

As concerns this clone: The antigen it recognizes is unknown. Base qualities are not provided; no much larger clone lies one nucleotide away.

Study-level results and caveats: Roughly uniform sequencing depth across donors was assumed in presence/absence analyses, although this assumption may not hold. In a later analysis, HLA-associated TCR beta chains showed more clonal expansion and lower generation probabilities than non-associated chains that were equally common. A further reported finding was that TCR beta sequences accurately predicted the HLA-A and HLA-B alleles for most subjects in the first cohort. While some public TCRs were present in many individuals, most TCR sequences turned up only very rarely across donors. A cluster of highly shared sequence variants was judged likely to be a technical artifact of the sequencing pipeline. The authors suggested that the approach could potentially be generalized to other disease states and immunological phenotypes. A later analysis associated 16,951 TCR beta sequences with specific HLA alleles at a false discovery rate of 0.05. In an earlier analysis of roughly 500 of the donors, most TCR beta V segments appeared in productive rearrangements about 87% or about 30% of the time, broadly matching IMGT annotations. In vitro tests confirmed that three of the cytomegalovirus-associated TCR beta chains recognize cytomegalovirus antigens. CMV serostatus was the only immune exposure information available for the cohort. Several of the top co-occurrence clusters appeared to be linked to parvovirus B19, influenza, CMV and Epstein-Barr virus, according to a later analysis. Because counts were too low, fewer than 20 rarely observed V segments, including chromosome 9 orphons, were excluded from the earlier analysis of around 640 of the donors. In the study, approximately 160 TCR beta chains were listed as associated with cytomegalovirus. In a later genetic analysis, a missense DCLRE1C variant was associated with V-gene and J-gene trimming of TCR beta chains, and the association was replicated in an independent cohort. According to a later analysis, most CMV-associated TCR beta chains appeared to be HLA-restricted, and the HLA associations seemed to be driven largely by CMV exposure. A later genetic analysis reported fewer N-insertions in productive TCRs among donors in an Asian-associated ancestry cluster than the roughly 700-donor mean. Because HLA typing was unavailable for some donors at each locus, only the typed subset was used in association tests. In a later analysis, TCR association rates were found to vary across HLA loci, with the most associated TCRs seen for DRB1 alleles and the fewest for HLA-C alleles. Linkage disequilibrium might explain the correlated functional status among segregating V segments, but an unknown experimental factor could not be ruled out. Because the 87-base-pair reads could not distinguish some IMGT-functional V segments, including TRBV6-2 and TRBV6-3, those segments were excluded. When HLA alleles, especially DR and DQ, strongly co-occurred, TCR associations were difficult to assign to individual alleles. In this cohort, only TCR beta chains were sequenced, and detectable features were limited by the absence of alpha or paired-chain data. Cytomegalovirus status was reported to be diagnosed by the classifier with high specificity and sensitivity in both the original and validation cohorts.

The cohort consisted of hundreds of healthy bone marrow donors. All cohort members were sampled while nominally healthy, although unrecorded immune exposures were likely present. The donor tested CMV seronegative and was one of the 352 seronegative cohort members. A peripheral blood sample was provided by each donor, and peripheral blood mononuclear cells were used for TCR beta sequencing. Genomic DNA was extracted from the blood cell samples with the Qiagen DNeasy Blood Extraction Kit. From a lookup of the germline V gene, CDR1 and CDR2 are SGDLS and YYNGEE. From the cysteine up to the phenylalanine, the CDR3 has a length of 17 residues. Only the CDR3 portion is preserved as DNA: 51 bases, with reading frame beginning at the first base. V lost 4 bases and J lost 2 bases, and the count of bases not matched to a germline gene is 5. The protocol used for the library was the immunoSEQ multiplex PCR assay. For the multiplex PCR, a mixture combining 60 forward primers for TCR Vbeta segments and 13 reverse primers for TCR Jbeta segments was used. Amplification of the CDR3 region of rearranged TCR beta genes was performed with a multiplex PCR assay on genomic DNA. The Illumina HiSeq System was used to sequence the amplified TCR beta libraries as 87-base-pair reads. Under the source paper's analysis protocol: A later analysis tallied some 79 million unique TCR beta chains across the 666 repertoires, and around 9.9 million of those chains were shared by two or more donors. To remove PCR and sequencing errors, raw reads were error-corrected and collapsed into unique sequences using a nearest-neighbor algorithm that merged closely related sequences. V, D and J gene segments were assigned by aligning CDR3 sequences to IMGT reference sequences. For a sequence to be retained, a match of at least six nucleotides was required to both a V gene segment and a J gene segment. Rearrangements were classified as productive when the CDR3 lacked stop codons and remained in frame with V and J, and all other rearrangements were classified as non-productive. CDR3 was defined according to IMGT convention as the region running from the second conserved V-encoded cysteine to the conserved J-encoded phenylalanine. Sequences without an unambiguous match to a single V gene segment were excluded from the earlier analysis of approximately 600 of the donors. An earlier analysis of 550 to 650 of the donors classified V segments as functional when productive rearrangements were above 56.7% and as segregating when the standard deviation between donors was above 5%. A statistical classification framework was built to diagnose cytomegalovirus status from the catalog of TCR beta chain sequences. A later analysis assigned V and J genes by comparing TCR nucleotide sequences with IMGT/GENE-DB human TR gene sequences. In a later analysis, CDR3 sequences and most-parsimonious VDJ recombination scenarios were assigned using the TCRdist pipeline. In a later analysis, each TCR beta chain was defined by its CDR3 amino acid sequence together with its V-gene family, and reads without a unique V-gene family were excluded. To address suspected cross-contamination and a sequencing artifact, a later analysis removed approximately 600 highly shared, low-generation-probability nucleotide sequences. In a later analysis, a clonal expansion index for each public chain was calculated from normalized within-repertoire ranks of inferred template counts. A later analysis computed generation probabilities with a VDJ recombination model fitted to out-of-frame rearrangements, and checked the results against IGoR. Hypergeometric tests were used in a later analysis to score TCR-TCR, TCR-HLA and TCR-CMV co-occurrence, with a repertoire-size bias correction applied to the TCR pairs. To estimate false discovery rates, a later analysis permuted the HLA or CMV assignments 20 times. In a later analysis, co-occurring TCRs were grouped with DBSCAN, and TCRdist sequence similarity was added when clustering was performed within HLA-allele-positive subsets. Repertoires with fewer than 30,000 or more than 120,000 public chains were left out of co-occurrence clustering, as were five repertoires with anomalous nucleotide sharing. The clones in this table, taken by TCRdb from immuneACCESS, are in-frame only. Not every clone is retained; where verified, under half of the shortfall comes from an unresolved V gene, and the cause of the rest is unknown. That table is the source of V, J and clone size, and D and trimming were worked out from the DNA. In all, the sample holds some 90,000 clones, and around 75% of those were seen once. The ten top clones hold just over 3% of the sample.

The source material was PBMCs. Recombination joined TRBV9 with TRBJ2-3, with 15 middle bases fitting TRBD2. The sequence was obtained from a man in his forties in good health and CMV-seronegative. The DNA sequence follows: TGTGCCAGCAGCTCCCGGACTAGCGGGGGGGTCACAGATACGCAGTATTTT. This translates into CASSSRTSGGVTDTQYF.